Shown below are 31 T cell receptor beta chains from a single sample sequenced in a study of memory CD4+ T cells and cytomegalovirus serostatus (dated by TCRdb to 2018 to 2020). The method was the immunoSEQ multiplex PCR assay. TCRdb stores this immuneACCESS table with in-frame sequences only. Part of the clones is absent; in the studies checked, under half of the shortfall reflects unresolved V genes, and no reason is known for the rest. Here the sample has about 56,000 clones; more than 75% occur a single time. The top ten clonotypes cover roughly 0.4% of the sample. A FACSAria II was used to sort memory CD4+ T cells, defined as single viable CD3+CD4+CD8-CD45RO+ cells. The sequenced material came from memory CD4+ T cells from blood. The receptors were sampled from an adult in good health and CMV-seronegative.

The chain uses TRBV6-1 and TRBJ2-3; 9 nucleotides agree with TRBD2. Germline V gene data show CDR1 as MNHNS and CDR2 as SASEGT. The J segment lost 2 bases and the V segment lost 5 bases, leaving 5 bases of the junction unmatched. CDR3 length: 15 amino acids. This chain's CDR3 is CASSSGGSNTDTQYF. CDR3 nucleotide sequence: TGTGCCAGCAGTAGCGGGGGGTCCAACACAGATACGCAGTATTTT.

This chain joins TRBV6-6 and TRBJ1-5; TRBD1 agrees at 9 bases. The CDR3 has 16 amino acids. The ends lost 8 bases at V and 0 bases at J; junction bases unmatched: 8. The germline V gene encodes CDR1 MNHNY and CDR2 SVGAGI (reference sequence). This CDR3 is CASGQGRGYSNQPQHF. As DNA, the CDR3 is TGTGCCAGCGGACAGGGGAGGGGTTATAGCAATCAGCCCCAGCATTTT.

This clone appeared once. The CDR3 sequence is CASSYPGARTGELFF. In DNA, the CDR3 is TGTGCCAGCAGCTACCCGGGGGCTCGAACCGGGGAGCTGTTTTTT. This rearrangement joins TRBV7-9 to TRBJ2-2; D possibly uses TRBD1 or TRBD2 (6 bases each). The V gene lost 4 bases and the J gene lost 5 bases, with 14 bases spanning the gap. The germline V gene encodes CDR1 SEHNR and CDR2 FQNEAQ (reference sequence). The CDR3 consists of 15 residues.

The chain employs TRBV27 and TRBJ1-5; TRBD1 agrees at 7 bases. Germline V CDR1 and CDR2: MNHEY, SMNVEV (reference sequence). CDR3 length: 15 amino acids. With 8 bases clipped from V and 0 bases from J, the junction kept 7 bases outside the gene matches. The CDR3 loop is CASRLSGGSNQPQHF. The DNA of the CDR3 is TGTGCCAGCCGTCTCTCAGGGGGTAGCAATCAGCCCCAGCATTTT.

V usage is TRBV18 and J usage is TRBJ1-3, with D unresolved. The CDR3 contains 16 residues. Germline V lookup: CDR1 KGHSH, CDR2 LQKENI. The V and J ends lost 8 bases and 0 bases respectively, with 17 bases between them. The CDR3 nucleotides are TGTGCCAGCCAAAACTTCCAGCGCAGCTCTGGAAACACCATATATTTT. Translation: CASQNFQRSSGNTIYF.

This chain links TRBV6-5 with TRBJ1-3; D not resolved. CDR3 length: 13 amino acids. Germline CDR1 reads MNHEY; CDR2 reads SVGAGI. Trimming took off 0 bases at V and 5 bases at J, with 5 bases between the two ends. CDR3: CASSYSGRNTIYF. CDR3 in DNA: TGTGCCAGCAGTTACTCGGGCAGAAACACCATATATTTT.

This clone was seen once. The chain uses TRBV19 and TRBJ2-7, with D possibly matching TRBD1 (6 bases). V gave up 3 bases and J gave up 2 bases, with 11 bases separating them. This CDR3 comprises 14 residues. From germline, CDR1 is LNHDA and CDR2 SQIVND (reference sequence). CDR3 sequence reads: CASSIGRGPYEQYF. The CDR3 nucleotides read TGTGCCAGTAGTATCGGCAGGGGCCCCTACGAGCAGTACTTC.

The chain joins TRBV5-1 to TRBJ2-3, with a tentative D call TRBD1 (6 bases). V was pared by 2 bases and J by 3 bases, with 10 bases between. The CDR3 contains 14 residues. CDR1 and CDR2 (germline): SGHRS, YFSETQ. The CDR3 DNA reads TGCGCCAGCAGCTTACAGGGTAGGACAGATACGCAGTATTTT. It yields the protein CASSLQGRTDTQYF.

The chain uses TRBV5-1 and TRBJ1-2; D is perhaps TRBD1 (6 bases). The CDR3 runs 15 residues. CDR1 is SGHRS and CDR2 is YFSETQ in the germline V gene. V was pared by 0 bases and J by 0 bases, with 9 bases between. The chain's CDR3 is CASSLVGTTNYGYTF. Here the CDR3 DNA reads TGCGCCAGCAGCTTGGTCGGGACAACTAACTATGGCTACACCTTC.

The chain couples TRBV19 to TRBJ1-1, with a possible D match to TRBD1 (6 bases). The CDR3 length is 11 residues. V was shortened by 5 bases and J by 14 bases, with 15 bases between the two germline ends. Germline V gene sequence: CDR1 LNHDA, CDR2 SQIVND (reference sequence). CDR3 nucleotides: TGTGCCAGTAGTTCGCACAGGGTATCGTTCTTT. Protein product: CASSSHRVSFF.

The chain recombines TRBV19 with TRBJ1-5, with a weak D call TRBD1 (6 bases). CDR1 LNHDA and CDR2 SQIVND come from the germline V gene (reference sequence). Between the trimmed V and J ends, which lost 4 bases and 3 bases, there was a span of 10 bases. There are 14 residues in the CDR3. In DNA form, the CDR3 reads TGTGCCAGTAGTACGACAGGACCCAATCAGCCCCAGCATTTT. Protein product: CASSTTGPNQPQHF.

This clone has more than one count but fewer than ten. The CDR3 DNA follows: TGTGCCAGCAGGAGTCATCAGGGGATCGAAAAACTGTTTTTT. Translating it yields CASRSHQGIEKLFF. V and J are TRBV6-6 and TRBJ1-4; D is possibly TRBD1 (6 bases). Deletions cut 6 bases from V and 8 bases from J, with 16 bases between. Germline V gene lookup returns CDR1 MNHNY and CDR2 SVGAGI (reference sequence). This CDR3 is 14 amino acids long.

The chain joins TRBV5-1 to TRBJ2-7; tentative D call: TRBD1 (6 bases). V lost 5 bases and J 1 base, leaving 13 bases between the germline ends. Germline-derived CDR1 and CDR2 are SGHRS and YFSETQ. The CDR3 loop spans 14 amino acids. Here the CDR3 reads CASRPPDSSYEQYF. CDR3 nucleotides: TGCGCCAGCAGACCCCCGGACAGTTCCTACGAGCAGTACTTC.

The sample holds a few counts of this clone. The chain recombines TRBV18 with TRBJ2-7; D not resolved. Trimming pared 0 bases from V and 2 bases from J, leaving 8 bases between. Germline V gene lookup returns CDR1 KGHSH and CDR2 LQKENI. The CDR3 spans 14 residues. CDR3 DNA sequence: TGTGCCAGCTCACCACCCGGACGGGCCTACGAGCAGTACTTC. Translation gives CASSPPGRAYEQYF.

This clone was detected a few times. The chain combines TRBV14 with TRBJ1-2; 10 bases are a match to TRBD1. CDR1 SGHDN and CDR2 FVKESK come from the germline V gene. The CDR3 runs to 14 residues. After removal of 5 bases from V and 8 bases from J, the junction contained 8 bases not matched to a gene. The CDR3 is CASSFPGQGSGYTF. CDR3 in DNA: TGTGCCAGCAGCTTCCCGGGACAGGGGAGCGGCTACACCTTC.

V gene TRBV4-2 combines with J gene TRBJ2-3, with 8 bases that match TRBD2. Germline assignment: CDR1 LGHNA and CDR2 YNFKEQ. This CDR3 region has 16 residues. J lost 3 bases, V lost 4 bases, and 9 bases had no gene match. CDR3: CASSRLVRGATDTQYF. The CDR3 bases are TGTGCCAGCAGCCGATTGGTGCGGGGGGCTACAGATACGCAGTATTTT.

This chain links TRBV7-3 with TRBJ2-5, with D uncertain. The CDR3 is 15 amino acids. V was trimmed by 2 bases and J by 3 bases, leaving 13 bases between them. The germline V gene encodes CDR1 SGHTA and CDR2 FQGTGA. This chain's CDR3 is CASSLLGFGEETQYF. The CDR3 coding sequence is TGTGCCAGCAGCTTATTGGGGTTTGGAGAAGAGACCCAGTACTTC.

The CDR3 DNA follows: TGTGCCAGCAGCTCTCGACAGGGGTACGGGGCCAACGTCCTGACTTTC. It yields the protein CASSSRQGYGANVLTF. This chain links TRBV7-2 with TRBJ2-6; 8 nucleotides align to TRBD1. The CDR3 spans 16 residues. The junction had 6 bases not matched to a gene; V was cut back by 4 bases and J by 4 bases. CDR1 and CDR2 from the germline V gene are SGHTA and FQGNSA.

The rearrangement links TRBV10-3 to TRBJ1-5; D unresolved. The CDR3 is made up of 14 amino acids. Germline V gene data show CDR1 as ENHRY and CDR2 as SYGVKD. V was shortened by 3 bases and J by 0 bases, with 6 bases between the two germline ends. The CDR3 loop reads CAISDNVSNQPQHF. CDR3 DNA sequence: TGTGCCATCAGTGACAATGTTAGCAATCAGCCCCAGCATTTT.

V is TRBV5-3 and J is TRBJ2-1; possible D gene TRBD1, 5 bases. TRBV5-3 is marked as an open reading frame, function uncertain. Trimming took 0 bases from V and 9 from J, leaving 16 bases between them. The CDR3 is 15 amino acids. Written as DNA, the CDR3 is TGTGCCAGAAGCTTGGAAAGGGGCTTCCCTGCTGAGCAGTTCTTC. Its protein product is CARSLERGFPAEQFF.

In its sample, this clone was seen a few times. This chain joins TRBV30 and TRBJ1-1; D ambiguous. CDR1 is GTSNPN and CDR2 is SVGIG in the germline V gene (reference sequence). V gave up 3 bases and J gave up 1 base, with 9 bases separating them. CDR3 length equals 13 residues. CDR3 sequence: CAWRTLTNTEAFF. The CDR3 DNA follows: TGTGCCTGGAGGACACTTACGAACACTGAAGCTTTCTTT.

This sequence joins TRBV5-5 and TRBJ2-5, with no clear D. The length of the CDR3 is 11 residues. Trimming shortened V by 0 bases and J by 5 bases, and 2 bases separated the two germline ends. Per the germline V gene, CDR1 is SGHKS and CDR2 is YYEKEE (reference sequence). The CDR3 reads CASSLAETQYF. The CDR3 nucleotides read TGTGCCAGCAGCTTGGCCGAGACCCAGTACTTC.

In its sample, this clone was seen once. The chain combines TRBV7-2 with TRBJ2-4; D is perhaps TRBD2 (5 bases). Looked up from germline, CDR1 is SGHTA and CDR2 is FQGNSA. V lost 1 base, J lost 6 bases, and 13 bases lay in between. The CDR3 consists of 15 residues. The DNA for the CDR3 is TGTGCCAGCAGCTTAGATGGGCTCGGGGTAAACATTCAGTACTTC. Translating gives CASSLDGLGVNIQYF. Together with reference TRBV7-2 and TRBJ2-4, the CDR3 gives the full variable domain: GAGVSQSPSNKVTEKGKDVELRCDPISGHTALYWYRQSLGQGLEFLIYFQGNSAPDKSGLPSDRFSAERTGGSVSTLTIQRTQQEDSAVYLCASSLDGLGVNIQYFGAGTRLSVL.

The rearrangement joins TRBV9 to TRBJ1-1, with D maybe TRBD1 (6 bases). V shed 4 bases and J shed 3 bases, with 13 bases lying between them. The CDR3 is made up of 14 amino acids. Germline-derived CDR1 and CDR2 are SGDLS and YYNGEE. The CDR3 reads CASSSQGIDTEAFF. Here the CDR3 DNA reads TGTGCCAGCAGCTCGCAGGGGATCGACACTGAAGCTTTCTTT. The full variable domain, with the rest looked up from reference TRBV9 and TRBJ1-1, is DSGVTQTPKHLITATGQRVTLRCSPRSGDLSVYWYQQSLDQGLQFLIQYYNGEERAKGNILERFSAQQFPDLHSELNLSSLELGDSALYFCASSSQGIDTEAFFGQGTRLTVV.

A single count supports this clone. The CDR3 nucleotides read TGCGCCAGCAGCTTGGGATCGAAAGAGACCCAGTACTTC. It specifies CASSLGSKETQYF. The chain links TRBV5-1 to TRBJ2-5; D ambiguous. Per germline, CDR1 SGHRS and CDR2 YFSETQ. The V end was cut by 0 bases, the J end by 3 bases, with 6 bases between. The CDR3 has 13 residues.

A few counts support this clone. This rearrangement joins TRBV7-2 to TRBJ1-1; tentatively, D is TRBD1 (5 bases). The germline V gene encodes CDR1 SGHTA and CDR2 FQGNSA. The V end lost 5 bases, the J end lost 5 bases, and 18 bases lay between the germline ends. This CDR3 spans 15 amino acids. The CDR3 loop is CASSPVGGIGTEAFF. In nucleotides, the CDR3 is TGTGCCAGCAGCCCGGTGGGGGGGATAGGGACTGAAGCTTTCTTT.

The chain employs TRBV7-2 and TRBJ2-7, with a tentative D call TRBD2 (7 bases). V was cut by 5 bases and J by 5 bases, with 25 bases left in between. The CDR3 length is 17 residues. Per the germline V gene, CDR1 is SGHTA and CDR2 is FQGNSA. CDR3 in amino acids: CASSALGAGAHINEQYF. The CDR3, as DNA: TGTGCCAGCAGCGCACTAGGGGCGGGGGCGCATATAAACGAGCAGTACTTC.

This chain uses TRBV5-1 with TRBJ2-6; D is uncertain. V was cut by 4 bases and J by 1 base, with 12 bases left in between. The CDR3 runs to 16 residues. The germline gives CDR1 SGHRS, CDR2 YFSETQ. This CDR3 reads CASSPRSASGANVLTF. The CDR3 DNA is TGCGCCAGCAGCCCCCGGAGTGCTTCTGGGGCCAACGTCCTGACTTTC.

The rearrangement joins TRBV5-1 to TRBJ2-7; D is possibly TRBD2 (5 bases). This CDR3 has 20 amino acids. The V gene's germline CDR1 is SGHRS and CDR2 YFSETQ. With 0 bases removed from V and 0 bases from J, the gap between germline ends came to 25 bases. The CDR3 spells CASSLVSPLRTLAGSYEQYF. The CDR3 bases are TGCGCCAGCAGCTTGGTATCCCCCTTACGGACCCTCGCGGGCTCCTACGAGCAGTACTTC.

The chain recombines TRBV7-2 with TRBJ2-5, with a possible D match to TRBD2 (7 bases). The CDR3 sequence is 15 residues long. Trimming pared 6 bases from V and 2 bases from J, leaving 16 bases between. Germline CDR1 is SGHTA and CDR2 is FQGNSA. CDR3 nucleotides: TGTGCCAGCAGAGCTACTAAGGGGGGGCAAGAGACCCAGTACTTC. Encoded protein: CASRATKGGQETQYF.

The gene calls are TRBV2 and TRBJ1-5; possibly TRBD1 for D (6 bases). The CDR3 runs 14 residues. The germline CDR1 and CDR2 sequences are SNHLY and FYNNEI. Trimming removed 6 bases at V and 1 base at J, with 10 bases between. CDR3 sequence reads: CASRDSFSNQPQHF. The DNA of the CDR3 is TGTGCCAGCAGGGACAGTTTCAGCAATCAGCCCCAGCATTTT.